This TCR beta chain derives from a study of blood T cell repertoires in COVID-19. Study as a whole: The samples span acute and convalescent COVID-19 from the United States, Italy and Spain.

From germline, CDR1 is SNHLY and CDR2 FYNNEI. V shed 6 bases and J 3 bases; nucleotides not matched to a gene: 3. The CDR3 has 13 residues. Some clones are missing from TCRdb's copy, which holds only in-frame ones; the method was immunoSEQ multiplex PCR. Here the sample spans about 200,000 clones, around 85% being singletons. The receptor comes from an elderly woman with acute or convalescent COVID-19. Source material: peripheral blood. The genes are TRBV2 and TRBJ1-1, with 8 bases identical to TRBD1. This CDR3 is CASRQGGDTEAFF. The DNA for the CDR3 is TGTGCCAGCAGACAGGGGGGGGACACTGAAGCTTTCTTT.